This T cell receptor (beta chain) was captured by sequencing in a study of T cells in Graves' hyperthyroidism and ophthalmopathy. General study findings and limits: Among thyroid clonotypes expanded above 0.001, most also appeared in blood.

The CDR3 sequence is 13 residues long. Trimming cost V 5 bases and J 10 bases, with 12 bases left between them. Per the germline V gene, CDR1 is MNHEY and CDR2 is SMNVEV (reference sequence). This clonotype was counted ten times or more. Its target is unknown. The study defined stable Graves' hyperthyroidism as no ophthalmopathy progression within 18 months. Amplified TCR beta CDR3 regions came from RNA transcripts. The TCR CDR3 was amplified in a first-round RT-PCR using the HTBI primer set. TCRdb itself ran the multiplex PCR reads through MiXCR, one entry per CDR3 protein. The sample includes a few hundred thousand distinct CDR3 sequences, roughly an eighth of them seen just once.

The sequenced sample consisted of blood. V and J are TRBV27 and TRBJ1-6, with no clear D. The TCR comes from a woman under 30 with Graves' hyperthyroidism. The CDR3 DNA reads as TGTGCCAGCAGTCCATTCCTGGAGTCACCCCTCCACTTT. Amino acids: CASSPFLESPLHF.